A selection of T cell receptor beta chains follows, all from one sample in a study of cytomegalovirus exposure and HLA in healthy donors. Sequencing was performed with immunoSEQ multiplex PCR; in TCRdb, only in-frame clones are kept and a portion is missing. The sample carries some 160,000 clones, around 80% recorded once. Input material: PBMCs. These TCRs come from a woman between 40 and 55 years old in good health and CMV-seronegative. The CDR3 runs from the conserved cysteine through the conserved F or W. A D gene is named only where the DNA matches it firmly. Some rows have no size entry. The others give once, few or many, or a class for an expanded clone.

DNA: TGTGCCAGCAGTCCAGCGGGGGCGAACTACGAGCAGTACTTC; CDR3: CASSPAGANYEQYF; D: TRBD2; V: TRBV6-5; size: few; J: TRBJ2-7
DNA: TGTGCCAGCAGCGCCGACAGGGTTACCGGGGAGCTGTTTTTT; CDR3: CASSADRVTGELFF; D: TRBD1; V: TRBV7-3; size: NA; J: TRBJ2-2
DNA: TGTGCCAGCCGACTGAGCTCTGGAAACACCATATATTTT; CDR3: CASRLSSGNTIYF; D: NA; V: TRBV6-1; size: NA; J: TRBJ1-3
DNA: TGTGCCAGCAACGGAGGGGCAGGGGAAGCTTTCTTT; CDR3: CASNGGAGEAFF; D: NA; V: TRBV6-4; size: few; J: TRBJ1-1
DNA: TGTGCCAGCAGCTACCTGGACAGGGTGGAGGGCTACACCTTC; CDR3: CASSYLDRVEGYTF; D: TRBD1; V: TRBV5-5; size: NA; J: TRBJ1-2
DNA: TGTGCCAGCAGCGTATCAGGGACTAGCGGGATGGGAGAACAAGAGACCCAGTACTTC; CDR3: CASSVSGTSGMGEQETQYF; D: TRBD2; V: TRBV9; size: NA; J: TRBJ2-5
DNA: TGCGCCAGCAGCAAGGACAGGCTCTATGGCTACACCTTC; CDR3: CASSKDRLYGYTF; D: TRBD1; V: TRBV5-1; size: NA; J: TRBJ1-2
DNA: TGTGCCAGCGCGGCAGAGTCCTACGAGCAGTACTTC; CDR3: CASAAESYEQYF; D: NA; V: TRBV6-1; size: NA; J: TRBJ2-7
DNA: TGCGCCAGCAGCTTCGGGGGACTACCAGAAACCGGGGAGCTGTTTTTT; CDR3: CASSFGGLPETGELFF; D: TRBD2; V: TRBV5-1; size: once; J: TRBJ2-2
DNA: TGTGCCAGCAGTTTAGTGGGACAGGCCCTCTACACCTTC; CDR3: CASSLVGQALYTF; D: TRBD1; V: TRBV27; size: NA; J: TRBJ1-2
DNA: TGTGCCAGCAGCTCTCCGCGGGATAGAGCTCCCTACGAGCAGTACTTC; CDR3: CASSSPRDRAPYEQYF; D: NA; V: TRBV7-9; size: once; J: TRBJ2-7
DNA: TGTGCCAGCAGCTTGGGGACAAGGAACACTGAAGCTTTCTTT; CDR3: CASSLGTRNTEAFF; D: NA; V: TRBV5-8; size: NA; J: TRBJ1-1
DNA: TGTGCCAGCACCGGGACAGCGAACACCGGGGAGCTGTTTTTT; CDR3: CASTGTANTGELFF; D: TRBD1; V: TRBV5-6; size: few; J: TRBJ2-2
DNA: TGCGCCAGCAGCCAAGTCAGCAGGGGGAGAAGATACACTGAAGCTTTCTTT; CDR3: CASSQVSRGRRYTEAFF; D: TRBD1; V: TRBV4-1; size: NA; J: TRBJ1-1
DNA: TGCGCCAGCAGCTCCAGGACAACAGAAGATAACTATGGCTACACCTTC; CDR3: CASSSRTTEDNYGYTF; D: NA; V: TRBV4-1; size: few; J: TRBJ1-2
DNA: TGTGCCAGCAGCCAAGATCCTGTGGGGGGGGCTAACACCGGGGAGCTGTTTTTT; CDR3: CASSQDPVGGANTGELFF; D: NA; V: TRBV4-2; size: NA; J: TRBJ2-2
DNA: TGTGCCAGCAGTTTAAACCCCCGCGGCGAGCAGTACTTC; CDR3: CASSLNPRGEQYF; D: NA; V: TRBV27; size: NA; J: TRBJ2-7
DNA: TGTGCCAGCAGCTTGACCCCACCAGACAATTATCAGCCCCAGCATTTT; CDR3: CASSLTPPDNYQPQHF; D: NA; V: TRBV5-6; size: NA; J: TRBJ1-5
DNA: TGTGCCACCAGCGTAGGGACAGACAATGAGCAGTTCTTC; CDR3: CATSVGTDNEQFF; D: TRBD1; V: TRBV15; size: NA; J: TRBJ2-1
DNA: TGTGCCAGTAGGCGGAACACTGAAGCTTTCTTT; CDR3: CASRRNTEAFF; D: NA; V: TRBV19; size: NA; J: TRBJ1-1
DNA: TGTGCCAGCAGCCAAGGGGCAGGGGCCTACGAGCAGTACTTC; CDR3: CASSQGAGAYEQYF; D: NA; V: TRBV4-2; size: NA; J: TRBJ2-7
DNA: TGTGCCAGCAGTGCGGGAGACACCGGGGAGCTGTTTTTT; CDR3: CASSAGDTGELFF; D: NA; V: TRBV6-4; size: NA; J: TRBJ2-2
DNA: TGTGCCAGCAGAACTGGGACTCTAAGATCCTACGAGCAGTACTTC; CDR3: CASRTGTLRSYEQYF; D: NA; V: TRBV28; size: NA; J: TRBJ2-7
DNA: TGTGCCAGTAGTCTTACGGCCGGGACAGGGAACGAGCAGTACTTC; CDR3: CASSLTAGTGNEQYF; D: TRBD1; V: TRBV19; size: once; J: TRBJ2-7
DNA: TGTGCCAGCAGTTACAGTGGGGGGGCGGATAGAACTGAAGCTTTCTTT; CDR3: CASSYSGGADRTEAFF; D: NA; V: TRBV6-5; size: few; J: TRBJ1-1